This passage covers 9 T cell receptor beta chains from one sample sequenced in a study of OX40 agonist ivuxolimab in advanced cancers. Here immunoSEQ multiplex PCR was the method, and the copy in TCRdb shows in-frame clones only, minus some. The data hold over 35,000 clones, with approximately 88% observed a single time. This specimen consisted of CD4+ or CD8+ T cells sorted from blood, obtained in a trial of the OX40 agonist ivuxolimab. All receptors come from an adult with an advanced solid tumor such as melanoma, head and neck, liver or kidney cancer.

The rearrangement joins TRBV5-1 to TRBJ2-7; perhaps TRBD1 as D (6 bases). This CDR3 contains 15 residues. The V and J ends lost 4 bases and 1 base respectively, with 15 bases between them. The germline gives CDR1 SGHRS, CDR2 YFSETQ. The CDR3 bases are TGCGCCAGCAGCCCCGACAGGCTGGCTTCCTACGAGCAGTACTTC. This codes for CASSPDRLASYEQYF.

This clone has just one count. The chain couples TRBV6-1 to TRBJ2-4; 8 bases map to TRBD1. The CDR3 is 15 amino acids. The J segment lost 4 bases and the V segment lost 6 bases, leaving 8 bases of the junction unmatched. Germline values: CDR1 MNHNS, CDR2 SASEGT. The CDR3 here is CASRPRTGPKNIQYF. CDR3 in DNA: TGTGCCAGCAGACCTAGGACAGGGCCTAAAAACATTCAGTACTTC.

The genes are TRBV11-3 and TRBJ2-2; tentatively, D is TRBD1 (6 bases). Per the germline V gene, CDR1 is SGHNT and CDR2 is YENEEA. The CDR3 extends over 14 amino acids. The V and J ends lost 10 bases and 0 bases respectively, with 12 bases between them. CDR3 sequence (DNA): TGTGCCACCAAGGACAGAGCGAACACCGGGGAGCTGTTTTTT. It specifies CATKDRANTGELFF.

This sequence joins TRBV4-3 and TRBJ1-2; a weak D match, TRBD1 (5 bases). The CDR3 has 12 amino acids. Per germline, CDR1 LGHNA and CDR2 YSLEER. V was shortened by 6 bases and J by 4 bases, with 9 bases between the two germline ends. The CDR3 bases are TGCGCCAGCAGTCGAGGGGCCTATGGCTACACCTTC. Its translation is CASSRGAYGYTF.

This clone is classed as medium-sized (0.01 to 0.1%). The genes are TRBV19 and TRBJ1-1, with 9 bases matching TRBD1. Germline CDR1 reads LNHDA; CDR2 reads SQIVND (reference sequence). V shed 5 bases and J 5 bases; nucleotides not matched to a gene: 9. The CDR3 is made up of 15 amino acids. The CDR3 DNA reads TGTGCCAGTAGTCTTGGACAGGGGTGGGGGACTGAAGCTTTCTTT. This translates into CASSLGQGWGTEAFF.

As concerns this clone: Other nucleotide sequences from this sample produce the same CDR3. J is TRBJ1-5 and V is TRBV6-5; D may be TRBD1 (5 bases). This CDR3 is built from 15 residues. The germline gives CDR1 MNHEY, CDR2 SVGAGI. V lost 0 bases, J lost 2 bases, and 8 bases lay in between. CDR3 sequence (DNA): TGTGCCAGCAGTTACTCCAGGGCTGGCAATCAGCCCCAGCATTTT. Translation gives CASSYSRAGNQPQHF.

CDR3 bases: TGTGCCAGCAGTACGACAGGGCCATGGCAGCCCCAGCATTTT. This sequence encodes CASSTTGPWQPQHF. The V gene is TRBV6-5, the J gene TRBJ1-5, with 7 bases aligning to TRBD1. V trimming: 5 bases; J trimming: 7 bases; junction bases outside the gene matches: 8. The length of the CDR3 is 14 residues. Germline V CDR1 and CDR2: MNHEY, SVGAGI.

The chain recombines TRBV4-1 with TRBJ2-6; TRBD2 matches at 12 bases. The CDR3 contains 20 residues. Trimming cost V 4 bases and J 0 bases; bases outside gene matches: 10. CDR1 MGHRA and CDR2 YSYEKL come from the germline V gene. CDR3 sequence (DNA): TGCGCCAGCAGCCCGCCCCCTACTAGCGGGGGGCTCTCTGGGGCCAACGTCCTGACTTTC. Encoded protein: CASSPPPTSGGLSGANVLTF.

This sequence joins TRBV19 and TRBJ2-5, with 11 bases lining up with TRBD1. CDR1 and CDR2 (germline): LNHDA, SQIVND (reference sequence). Losses at the gene ends were 4 bases for V and 5 bases for J; bases not matched to a gene: 0. CDR3 size: 13 residues. The CDR3 nucleotides read TGTGCCAGTAGTAGGGACAGGGGGGAGACCCAGTACTTC. Its translation is CASSRDRGETQYF.